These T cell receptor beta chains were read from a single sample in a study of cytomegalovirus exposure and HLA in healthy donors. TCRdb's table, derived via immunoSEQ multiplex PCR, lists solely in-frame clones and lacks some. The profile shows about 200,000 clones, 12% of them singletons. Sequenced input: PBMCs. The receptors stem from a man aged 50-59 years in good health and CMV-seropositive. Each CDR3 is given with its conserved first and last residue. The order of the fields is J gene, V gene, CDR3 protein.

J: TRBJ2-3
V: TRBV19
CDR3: CASSPGQTTDTQYF

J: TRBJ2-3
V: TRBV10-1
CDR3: CASSERRERGTGRVGDTQYF

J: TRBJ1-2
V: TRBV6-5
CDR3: CASSLQGADYGYTF

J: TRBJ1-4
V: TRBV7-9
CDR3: CASIPAATNEKLFF

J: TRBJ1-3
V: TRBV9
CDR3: CASSARPTGAGNTIYF

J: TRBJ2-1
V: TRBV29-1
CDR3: CSVEGLTSSYNEQFF

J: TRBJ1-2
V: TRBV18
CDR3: CASSPLNPAAYGYTF

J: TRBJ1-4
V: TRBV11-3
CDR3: CASSARQGSYEKLFF

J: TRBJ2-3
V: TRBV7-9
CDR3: CASSSSPGGTDTQYF

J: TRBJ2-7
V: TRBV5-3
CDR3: CARSQTGSSLEQYF

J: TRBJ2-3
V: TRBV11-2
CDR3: CASSFQAGAQKYF

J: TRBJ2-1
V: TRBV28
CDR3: CATALGGTILRAEYNEQFF